This entry lists 7 T cell receptor beta chains sequenced from one sample in a study of cytomegalovirus exposure and HLA in healthy donors. The PCR contained 60 Vbeta and 13 Jbeta primers. The method was immunoSEQ multiplex PCR; TCRdb's version includes in-frame clones alone and lacks a portion of them. The repertoire holds roughly 150,000 clones, with 75% to 90% as singletons. Sample: PBMCs. These receptors were collected from a female donor in good health and CMV-seronegative.

V and J are TRBV11-2 and TRBJ2-1; no firm D call. V lost 1 base to trimming and J lost 13 bases, with 14 bases between them. Looked up from germline, CDR1 is SGHAT and CDR2 is FQNNGV. The CDR3 is made up of 13 amino acids. This CDR3 is CASSLGAPFPQFF. DNA of the CDR3: TGTGCCAGCAGCTTAGGGGCCCCTTTTCCACAGTTCTTC. The complete variable domain, with remaining parts taken from reference TRBV11-2 and TRBJ2-1, reads EAGVAQSPRYKIIEKRQSVAFWCNPISGHATLYWYQQILGQGPKLLIQFQNNGVVDDSQLPKDRFSAERLKGVDSTLKIQPAKLEDSAVYLCASSLGAPFPQFFGPGTRLTVL.

The chain joins TRBV28 to TRBJ2-5; tentatively, D is TRBD1 (5 bases). Trimming left V 6 bases short and J 4 bases short, with 18 bases between. The CDR3 consists of 15 residues. Germline values: CDR1 MDHEN, CDR2 SYDVKM. DNA for the CDR3: TGTGCCAGCAGCACCGTCGGGCAGGGCAGAGAGACCCAGTACTTC. It is translated as CASSTVGQGRETQYF.

The V and J genes are TRBV2 and TRBJ2-7; D unclear. The ends were cut back, 2 bases at V and 1 base at J, with 12 bases in the middle. CDR3 length: 15 residues. Germline CDR1 reads SNHLY; CDR2 reads FYNNEI. The chain's CDR3 is CASSEWLWHSYEQYF. The CDR3 DNA follows: TGTGCCAGCAGTGAATGGCTGTGGCATTCCTACGAGCAGTACTTC.

A few counts support this clone. The chain uses TRBV2 and TRBJ2-5; 13 bases align to TRBD2. V was pared by 6 bases and J by 2 bases, with 6 bases of the junction left unmatched. This CDR3 contains 16 residues. Germline values: CDR1 SNHLY, CDR2 FYNNEI. This CDR3 is CASRAMTSGRQETQYF. For the CDR3, the DNA is TGTGCCAGCAGGGCTATGACTAGCGGGAGGCAAGAGACCCAGTACTTC.

The chain is built from TRBV10-3 and TRBJ2-7, with D possibly TRBD1 on 7 matching bases. Trimming shortened V by 10 bases and J by 0 bases, and 16 bases separated the two germline ends. Germline V gives CDR1 ENHRY, CDR2 SYGVKD. The CDR3 is 14 amino acids. As DNA, the CDR3 is TGTGCCAACCGCGGGACAGACCGCTCCTACGAGCAGTACTTC. Amino acids: CANRGTDRSYEQYF.

The V and J genes are TRBV7-3 and TRBJ2-1; tentative D call: TRBD2 (5 bases). The CDR3 has 13 amino acids. V shed 6 bases and J shed 5 bases, with 11 bases lying between them. The germline V gene encodes CDR1 SGHTA and CDR2 FQGTGA. CDR3 sequence: CASSGLTNNEQFF. CDR3 in DNA: TGTGCCAGCAGTGGACTTACCAACAATGAGCAGTTCTTC.

This chain joins TRBV6-5 and TRBJ2-7; D is possibly TRBD1 (6 bases). Germline CDR1 is MNHEY and CDR2 is SVGAGI. The CDR3 is made up of 15 amino acids. With 0 bases removed from V and 2 bases from J, the gap between germline ends came to 11 bases. CDR3 DNA: TGTGCCAGCAGTTACTCGAGGGACACCACCTACGAGCAGTACTTC. Residues: CASSYSRDTTYEQYF.